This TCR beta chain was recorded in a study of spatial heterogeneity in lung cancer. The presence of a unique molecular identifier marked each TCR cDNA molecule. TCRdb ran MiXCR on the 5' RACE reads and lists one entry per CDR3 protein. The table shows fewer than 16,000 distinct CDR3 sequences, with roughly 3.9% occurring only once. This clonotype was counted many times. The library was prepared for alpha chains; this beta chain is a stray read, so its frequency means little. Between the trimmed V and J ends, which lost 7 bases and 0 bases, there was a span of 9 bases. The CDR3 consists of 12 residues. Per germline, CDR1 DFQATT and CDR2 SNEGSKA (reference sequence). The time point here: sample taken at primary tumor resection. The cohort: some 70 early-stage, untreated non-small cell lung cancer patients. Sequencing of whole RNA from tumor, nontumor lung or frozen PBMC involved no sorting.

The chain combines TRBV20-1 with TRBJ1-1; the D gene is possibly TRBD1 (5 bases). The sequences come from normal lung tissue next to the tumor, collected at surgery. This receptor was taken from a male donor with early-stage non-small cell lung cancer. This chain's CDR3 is CSVRGMNTEAFF. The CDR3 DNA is TGCAGTGTACGGGGGATGAACACTGAAGCTTTCTTT.